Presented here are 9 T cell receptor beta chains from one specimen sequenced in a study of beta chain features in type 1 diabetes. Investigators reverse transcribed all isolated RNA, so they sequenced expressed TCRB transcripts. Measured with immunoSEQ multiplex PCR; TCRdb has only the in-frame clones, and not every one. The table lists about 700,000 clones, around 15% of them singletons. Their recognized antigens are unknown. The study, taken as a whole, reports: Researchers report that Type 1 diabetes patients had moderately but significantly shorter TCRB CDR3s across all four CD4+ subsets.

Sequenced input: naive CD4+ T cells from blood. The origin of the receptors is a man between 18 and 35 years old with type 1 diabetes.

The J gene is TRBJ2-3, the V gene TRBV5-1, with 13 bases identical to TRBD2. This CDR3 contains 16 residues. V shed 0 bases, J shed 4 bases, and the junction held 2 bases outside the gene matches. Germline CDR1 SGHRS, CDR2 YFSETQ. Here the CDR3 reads CASSLGTSGGPDTQYF. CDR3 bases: TGCGCCAGCAGCTTGGGGACTAGCGGGGGCCCAGATACGCAGTATTTT.

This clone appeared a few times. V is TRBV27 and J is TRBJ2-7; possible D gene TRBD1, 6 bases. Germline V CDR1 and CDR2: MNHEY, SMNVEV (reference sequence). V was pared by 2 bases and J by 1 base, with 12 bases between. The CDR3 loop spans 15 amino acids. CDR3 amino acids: CASSLMAGVSYEQYF. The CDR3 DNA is TGTGCCAGCAGTTTAATGGCAGGGGTGTCCTACGAGCAGTACTTC.

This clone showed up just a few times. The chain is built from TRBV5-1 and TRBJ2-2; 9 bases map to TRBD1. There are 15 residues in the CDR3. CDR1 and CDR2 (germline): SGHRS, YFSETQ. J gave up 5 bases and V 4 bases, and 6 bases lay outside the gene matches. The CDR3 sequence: CASSPGTGQTGELFF. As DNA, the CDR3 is TGCGCCAGCAGCCCCGGGACAGGGCAGACCGGGGAGCTGTTTTTT.

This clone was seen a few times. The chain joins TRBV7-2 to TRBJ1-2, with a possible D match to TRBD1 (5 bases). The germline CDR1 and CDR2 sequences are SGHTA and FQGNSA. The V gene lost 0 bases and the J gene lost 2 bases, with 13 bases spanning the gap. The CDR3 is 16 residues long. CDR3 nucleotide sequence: TGTGCCAGCAGCTTAGCCAAACAGGAGAGGAACTATGGCTACACCTTC. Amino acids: CASSLAKQERNYGYTF.

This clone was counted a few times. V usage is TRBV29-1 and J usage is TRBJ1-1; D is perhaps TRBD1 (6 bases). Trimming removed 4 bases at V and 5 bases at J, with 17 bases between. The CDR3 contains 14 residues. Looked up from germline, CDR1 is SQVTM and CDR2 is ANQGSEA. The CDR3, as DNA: TGCAGCGTTGCGGCCAATGGGGGCTGGACTGAAGCTTTCTTT. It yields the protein CSVAANGGWTEAFF.

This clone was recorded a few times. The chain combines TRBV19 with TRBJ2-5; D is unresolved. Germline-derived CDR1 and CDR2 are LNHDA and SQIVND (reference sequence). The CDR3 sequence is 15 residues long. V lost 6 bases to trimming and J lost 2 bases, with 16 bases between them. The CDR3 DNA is TGTGCCAGTAGAGACCCCTGGACGCCGCAAGAGACCCAGTACTTC. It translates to CASRDPWTPQETQYF.

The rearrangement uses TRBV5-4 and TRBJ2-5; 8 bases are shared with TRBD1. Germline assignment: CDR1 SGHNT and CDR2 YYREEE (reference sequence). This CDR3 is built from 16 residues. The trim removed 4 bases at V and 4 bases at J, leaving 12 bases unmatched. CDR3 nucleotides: TGTGCCAGCAGCCGAACTACAGGGGGATTGGGAGAGACCCAGTACTTC. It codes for CASSRTTGGLGETQYF. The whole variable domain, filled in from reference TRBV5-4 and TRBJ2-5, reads ETGVTQSPTHLIKTRGQQVTLRCSSQSGHNTVSWYQQALGQGPQFIFQYYREEENGRGNFPPRFSGLQFPNYSSELNVNALELDDSALYLCASSRTTGGLGETQYFGPGTRLLVL.

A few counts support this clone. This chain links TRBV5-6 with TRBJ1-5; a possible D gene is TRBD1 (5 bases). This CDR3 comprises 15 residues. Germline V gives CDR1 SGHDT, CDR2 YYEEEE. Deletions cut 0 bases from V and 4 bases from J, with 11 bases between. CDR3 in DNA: TGTGCCAGCAGCTTGGAGCCCGGGGGGAATCAGCCCCAGCATTTT. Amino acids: CASSLEPGGNQPQHF.

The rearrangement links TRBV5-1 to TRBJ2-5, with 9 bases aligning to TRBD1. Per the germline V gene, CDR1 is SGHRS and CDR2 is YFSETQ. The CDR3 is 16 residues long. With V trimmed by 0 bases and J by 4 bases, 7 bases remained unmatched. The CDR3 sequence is CASSLADTGGAETQYF. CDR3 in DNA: TGCGCCAGCAGCTTGGCGGACACAGGGGGCGCAGAGACCCAGTACTTC.